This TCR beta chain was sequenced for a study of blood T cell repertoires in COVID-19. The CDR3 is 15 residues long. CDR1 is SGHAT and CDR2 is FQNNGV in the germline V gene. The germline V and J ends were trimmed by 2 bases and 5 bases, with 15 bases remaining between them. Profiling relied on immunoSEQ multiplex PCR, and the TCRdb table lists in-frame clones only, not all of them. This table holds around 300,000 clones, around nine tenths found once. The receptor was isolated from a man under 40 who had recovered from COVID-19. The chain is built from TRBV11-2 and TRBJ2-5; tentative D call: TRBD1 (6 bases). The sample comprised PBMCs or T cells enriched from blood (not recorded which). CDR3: CASSLYYREKETQYF. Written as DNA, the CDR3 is TGTGCCAGCAGCTTATATTACAGGGAAAAGGAGACCCAGTACTTC.